This T cell receptor beta chain was captured by sequencing in a study of T cells in Graves' hyperthyroidism and ophthalmopathy. Germline CDR1 and CDR2: MDHEN and SYDVKM. This CDR3 is 17 amino acids long. This clonotype was picked up a small number of times. One end of the junction is discordant with germline, which a read error may explain. It was RNA transcripts that yielded the amplified TCR beta CDR3 regions. With the HTBI primer set, the TCR CDR3 went through a first round of RT-PCR. TCRdb re-called the multiplex PCR reads through MiXCR, storing one row per CDR3 protein. The sample yields approximately 490,000 distinct CDR3 sequences, about 22% seen once.

Sequenced material: blood. The chain has TRBV28 and TRBJ2-6, with 9 bases identical to TRBD2. The clonotype was recovered from a woman aged 70-85 years with Graves' ophthalmopathy. CDR3 loop: CGSSRLAVFSGANVLTF. In DNA, the CDR3 is TGTGGCAGCAGCCGACTAGCGGTTTTCTCTGGGGCCAACGTCCTGACTTTC.